This T cell receptor (beta chain) was recorded in a study of T-cell reconstitution after alpha-beta-depleted transplantation in children. The CDR3 totals 14 residues. V was cut by 0 bases and J by 3 bases, with 4 bases left in between. Germline lookup yields CDR1 SGHRS and CDR2 YFSETQ. TCRbeta library preparation incorporated unique molecular identifiers. TCRdb processed the PCR reads anew with MiXCR; each CDR3 protein has one entry. The table has hundreds of thousands of distinct CDR3 sequences, around a tenth seen once; the top ten hold 23%. This clonotype appeared many times. The V and J genes are TRBV5-1 and TRBJ2-6; D unresolved. The sequencing used peripheral blood, collected 180 days after TCRalphabeta/CD19-depleted stem cell transplant. The TCR was taken from a male patient between 2 and 15 years old who had a stem cell transplant for chronic granulomatous disease, so the T cells may come from the graft donor. The CDR3 bases are TGCGCCAGCAGCTTGGCAGGTGGGGCCAACGTCCTGACTTTC. It specifies CASSLAGGANVLTF.